This T cell receptor (beta chain) was sequenced in a study of cytomegalovirus exposure and HLA in healthy donors. Study-wide results and limits: Exclusion applied to some V segments, including TRBV6-2 and TRBV6-3, as they were indistinguishable.

PCR involved 60 Vbeta and 13 Jbeta primers. TCRdb's table, derived via immunoSEQ multiplex PCR, lists solely in-frame clones and lacks some. The data show some 200,000 clones, with around three quarters seen just once and approximately 2.2% held by the top ten. This clone was seen a single time. Its antigen is unknown. CDR3 length equals 13 residues. J gave up 6 bases and V 8 bases, and 12 bases lay outside the gene matches. The germline V gene encodes CDR1 GTSNPN and CDR2 SVGIG (reference sequence). The chain employs TRBV30 and TRBJ1-2; 7 bases are shared with TRBD1. Specimen: PBMCs. The receptor was isolated from a woman aged 30 to 39 in good health and CMV-seropositive. The CDR3 DNA is TGTGCCCTCCTGGCATCACAGGGGAATGGCTACACCTTC. Translation: CALLASQGNGYTF.